The sequence of this T cell receptor beta chain was determined in a study of early T cells in non-severe SARS-CoV-2 infection. Looking at the study overall: Chains were unpaired, as sequencing was done on bulk RNA from unsorted whole blood.

On this clonotype: Its antigen is currently unknown.

Broader study findings: In VDJdb matching, anti-spike CD8 responses were favored while private and CD4 specificities went missing.

Unique molecular identifier tags were affixed to discrete cDNA molecules. TCRdb processed the 5' RACE reads anew with MiXCR; each CDR3 protein has one entry. The sample consists of about 48,000 distinct CDR3 sequences, 7% to 9% of them appearing once. V was shortened by 6 bases and J by 4 bases, with 13 bases between the two germline ends. Germline CDR1 reads MDHEN; CDR2 reads SYDVKM. The CDR3 totals 14 residues. The TCR originated in an adult who was a healthcare worker with PCR-confirmed SARS-CoV-2 infection or an uninfected control (not recorded which). The chain joins TRBV28 to TRBJ1-5; D call uncertain. The source material was whole blood. CDR3 sequence reads: CASSPYRDNQPQHF. CDR3 sequence (DNA): TGTGCCAGCAGCCCGTACAGAGATAATCAGCCCCAGCATTTT.